The TCR beta chain under discussion was sequenced for a study of cytomegalovirus exposure and HLA in healthy donors. About this clone itself: Antigen specificity is unknown.

Study-wide points: Associated with cytomegalovirus, according to the listing, were around 170 TCR beta chains. Most observed TCR sequences were rare, whereas some public TCRs were detected in many donors.

TCRdb keeps only in-frame clones here, not all; method: immunoSEQ multiplex PCR. The sample has a few hundred thousand clones, 87% seen once; the top ten hold approximately 12%. The CDR3 totals 13 residues. Germline V gives CDR1 MNHEY, CDR2 SVGAGI. Trimming took off 5 bases at V and 5 bases at J, with 13 bases between the two ends. The receptor comes from a man between 18 and 35 years old in good health and CMV-seropositive. Input material: PBMCs. The V and J genes are TRBV6-5 and TRBJ2-7; D possibly corresponds to TRBD1 (5 bases). CDR3 protein: CASSDSRWDEQYF. Written as DNA, the CDR3 is TGTGCCAGCAGTGACAGCCGGTGGGACGAGCAGTACTTC.